These 23 T cell receptor beta chains originate from one sample sequenced in a study of response to subunit inactivated influenza vaccine. TCRdb independently ran MiXCR on the RT-PCR reads; one entry per CDR3 protein. This repertoire shows about 540,000 distinct CDR3 sequences, under 30% found once; its top ten account for approximately 3%. This sample was also put to use in a study of T cells expressing NK-cell markers. That source reports: 5'RACE template switching with UMIs produced the TCR beta cDNA.

The sample here was CD4+ T cells sorted from PBMCs, taken 12 days after vaccination. All receptors derive from a middle-aged man who received an inactivated influenza vaccine.

Only a few counts were recorded for this clonotype. The V gene is TRBV5-5, the J gene TRBJ2-2, with 9 bases lining up with TRBD1. Germline lookup yields CDR1 SGHKS and CDR2 YYEKEE (reference sequence). The CDR3 consists of 15 residues. With 3 bases clipped from V and 4 bases from J, the junction kept 4 bases outside the gene matches. DNA for the CDR3: TGTGCCAGCAGCTCACAGGGGGCAGGCACCGGGGAGCTGTTTTTT. Protein: CASSSQGAGTGELFF. Using reference TRBV5-5 and TRBJ2-2 for the parts outside the CDR3, the full variable domain is DAGVTQSPTHLIKTRGQQVTLRCSPISGHKSVSWYQQVLGQGPQFIFQYYEKEERGRGNFPDRFSARQFPNYSSELNVNALLLGDSALYLCASSSQGAGTGELFFGEGSRLTVL.

As to this clonotype: At one end, the junction sequence differs from germline, possibly due to a read error. The chain links TRBV5-1 to TRBJ2-7; tentative D call: TRBD2 (5 bases). From germline, CDR1 is SGHRS and CDR2 YFSETQ. The CDR3 has 18 residues. The CDR3 protein is CASSLALGRSASSYEQYF. The CDR3 nucleotides read TGCGCCAGCAGTTTGGCCCTAGGGAGATCGGCGAGCTCCTACGAGCAGTACTTC.

This clonotype was seen at least ten times. This sequence joins TRBV5-1 and TRBJ2-6; D is uncertain. CDR1 is SGHRS, CDR2 YFSETQ, per germline. V was trimmed by 7 bases and J by 2 bases, leaving 13 bases between them. This CDR3 region has 15 residues. In DNA, the CDR3 is TGCGCCAGCCGGCCCGCGGATACTGGGGCCAACGTCCTGACTTTC. Amino acid sequence: CASRPADTGANVLTF. Supplemented by reference TRBV5-1 and TRBJ2-6, the full variable domain reads KAGVTQTPRYLIKTRGQQVTLSCSPISGHRSVSWYQQTPGQGLQFLFEYFSETQRNKGNFPGRFSGRQFSNSRSEMNVSTLELGDSALYLCASRPADTGANVLTFGAGSRLTVL.

The chain's CDR3 is CASSSGGSSTDTQYF. CDR3 DNA sequence: TGCGCCAGCAGTTCCGGCGGCTCTAGCACAGATACGCAGTATTTT. The chain is built from TRBV5-1 and TRBJ2-3, with D uncertain. V was cut by 5 bases and J by 0 bases, with 13 bases left in between. This CDR3 is built from 15 residues. Germline V gene data show CDR1 as SGHRS and CDR2 as YFSETQ. Full variable domain (outside the CDR3, taken from reference TRBV5-1 and TRBJ2-3): KAGVTQTPRYLIKTRGQQVTLSCSPISGHRSVSWYQQTPGQGLQFLFEYFSETQRNKGNFPGRFSGRQFSNSRSEMNVSTLELGDSALYLCASSSGGSSTDTQYFGPGTRLTVL.

This chain uses TRBV20-1 with TRBJ1-5, with D possibly TRBD1 on 5 matching bases. The V and J ends lost 6 bases and 2 bases respectively, with 17 bases between them. This CDR3 has 15 residues. Germline-derived CDR1 and CDR2 are DFQATT and SNEGSKA (reference sequence). The CDR3 nucleotides are TGCAGTGCAACTCGGGGGGTTCGCCGCAATCAGCCCCAGCATTTT. This encodes CSATRGVRRNQPQHF.

This clonotype was observed a few times. This rearrangement joins TRBV30 to TRBJ2-2; 7 bases are shared with TRBD2. Germline V gives CDR1 GTSNPN, CDR2 SVGIG (reference sequence). CDR3 size: 14 residues. Unmatched junction bases numbered 5, after V lost 4 bases and J lost 3 bases. This CDR3 reads CAWNTGGHTGELFF. The CDR3 region has the DNA TGTGCCTGGAATACGGGGGGACACACCGGGGAGCTGTTTTTT.

The rearrangement uses TRBV7-9 and TRBJ2-3; D remains ambiguous. V lost 3 bases to trimming and J lost 2 bases, with 12 bases between them. CDR3 length: 15 amino acids. Germline loops: CDR1 SEHNR, CDR2 FQNEAQ (reference sequence). The CDR3 region is CASSFYAVITDTQYF. The CDR3 DNA follows: TGTGCCAGCAGCTTTTACGCGGTAATCACAGATACGCAGTATTTT.

Here the CDR3 DNA reads TGTGCCAGCGGTGGGGGGACCCAGTACTTC. Amino acids: CASGGGTQYF. The chain combines TRBV6-2 or TRBV6-3 with TRBJ2-5; D may correspond to TRBD1 or TRBD2 (5 bases each). V gave up 8 bases and J gave up 7 bases, with 8 bases separating them. Germline assignment: CDR1 MNHEY and CDR2 SVGEGT. The CDR3 extends over 10 amino acids.

This clonotype was seen more than once but under ten times. The gene calls are TRBV7-8 and TRBJ1-1; D remains ambiguous. The germline V and J ends were trimmed by 4 bases and 11 bases, with 20 bases remaining between them. Germline values: CDR1 SGHVS, CDR2 FQNEAQ. This CDR3 region has 14 residues. The CDR3 coding sequence is TGTGCCAGCAGCTCCGCCCCAACTACCGGTGGGGCTTTCTTT. This encodes CASSSAPTTGGAFF.

This chain uses TRBV7-9 with TRBJ2-7; D ambiguous. Germline CDR1 reads SEHNR; CDR2 reads FQNEAQ (reference sequence). Trimming took 1 base from V and 4 from J, leaving 8 bases between them. This CDR3 has 13 residues. For the CDR3, the DNA is TGTGCCAGCAGCTTAGATGGAGAGTACGAGCAGTACTTC. Translated: CASSLDGEYEQYF.

The J gene is TRBJ2-7, the V gene TRBV4-1, with D perhaps matching TRBD2 (6 bases). The CDR3 has 14 amino acids. V dropped 3 bases and J dropped 7 bases, with 16 bases sitting between them. CDR1 is MGHRA, CDR2 YSYEKL, per germline. The CDR3 is CASSQREASPEQYF. CDR3 in DNA: TGCGCCAGCAGCCAGAGGGAGGCGTCGCCGGAGCAGTACTTC.

This clonotype was counted between two and nine times. J is TRBJ2-5 and V is TRBV9; D gene ambiguous. This CDR3 contains 17 residues. V was cut by 4 bases and J by 1 base, with 20 bases left in between. The germline gives CDR1 SGDLS, CDR2 YYNGEE. The CDR3 nucleotides are TGTGCCAGCAGCCCTCCCTCTCGAGGTAACATCCAAGAGACCCAGTACTTC. It specifies CASSPPSRGNIQETQYF.

This clonotype was observed a few times. The V call is TRBV5-1, the J call TRBJ2-5; D is unresolved. V lost 4 bases and J lost 3, with 10 bases in between. The CDR3 loop spans 13 amino acids. Germline CDR1 and CDR2: SGHRS and YFSETQ. CDR3 sequence reads: CASSRRPEETQYF. CDR3 nucleotides: TGCGCCAGCAGCCGAAGACCAGAAGAGACCCAGTACTTC.

This clonotype was observed a handful of times. The chain carries TRBV7-2 and TRBJ2-1; D is undetermined. V was cut by 0 bases and J by 6 bases, with 12 bases left in between. The germline CDR1 and CDR2 sequences are SGHTA and FQGNSA. The CDR3 has 15 residues. The CDR3 is CASSLAWGSSNEQFF. Written as DNA, the CDR3 is TGTGCCAGCAGCTTAGCGTGGGGTAGCAGCAATGAGCAGTTCTTC.

This clonotype has a handful of counts. This CDR3 reads CSANRAEDEQYF. Written as DNA, the CDR3 is TGCAGTGCTAACAGGGCAGAGGACGAGCAGTACTTC. J is TRBJ2-7 and V is TRBV20-1, with D perhaps TRBD1 (6 bases). The V and J ends lost 4 bases and 5 bases respectively, with 12 bases between them. The germline V gene has CDR1 DFQATT and CDR2 SNEGSKA (reference sequence). The CDR3 has 12 residues.

CDR3: CASSREVSGGYQETQYF. In nucleotides, the CDR3 is TGTGCCAGCAGCCGGGAGGTTAGCGGGGGGTACCAAGAGACCCAGTACTTC. The chain joins TRBV2 to TRBJ2-5, with TRBD2 identical over 10 bases. The CDR3 runs 17 residues. Losses at the gene ends were 6 bases for V and 0 bases for J; bases not matched to a gene: 10. CDR1 is SNHLY, CDR2 FYNNEI, per germline.

The chain is built from TRBV12-3 or TRBV12-4 and TRBJ1-5, with TRBD1 matching 7 bases. V was pared by 6 bases and J by 4 bases, with 6 bases of the junction left unmatched. CDR3 size: 14 residues. CDR3 protein: CASREGQPNQPQHF. The CDR3 DNA is TGTGCCAGCAGGGAGGGACAGCCTAATCAGCCCCAGCATTTT.

This clonotype was seen more than once but under ten times. V and J are TRBV18 and TRBJ1-1; D unclear. Germline V gene sequence: CDR1 KGHSH, CDR2 LQKENI. Between the trimmed V and J ends, which lost 2 bases and 0 bases, there was a span of 10 bases. The CDR3 loop spans 15 amino acids. The chain's CDR3 is CASSPSNSLNTEAFF. The CDR3 nucleotides read TGTGCCAGCTCACCATCTAACAGCTTGAACACTGAAGCTTTCTTT.

CDR3 sequence: CASSLARTHYNEQFF. In DNA form, the CDR3 reads TGTGCCAGCAGCTTGGCGCGGACCCATTACAATGAGCAGTTCTTC. V and J are TRBV5-8 and TRBJ2-1; D is unclear. Looked up from germline, CDR1 is SGHTS and CDR2 is YDEGEE. CDR3 length: 15 amino acids. V lost 0 bases and J 4 bases, leaving 11 bases between the germline ends.

The genes are TRBV6-5 and TRBJ2-7, with 7 bases matching TRBD1. CDR3 length equals 15 residues. Trimming took 0 bases from V and 1 from J; bases not matched to a gene: 3. CDR1 is MNHEY and CDR2 is SVGAGI in the germline V gene. The CDR3 nucleotides are TGTGCCAGCAGTTACTCGAAACAGGGGTCCTACGAGCAGTACTTC. Protein: CASSYSKQGSYEQYF.

This chain links TRBV7-9 with TRBJ1-1, with D perhaps matching TRBD1 (5 bases). Germline V CDR1 and CDR2: SEHNR, FQNEAQ (reference sequence). The V end lost 7 bases, the J end lost 5 bases, and 20 bases lay between the germline ends. The CDR3 covers 15 residues. CDR3 DNA: TGTGCCAGCATCTTGGGCGGGGGTCGTAGTACTGAAGCTTTCTTT. Translated: CASILGGGRSTEAFF.

The V call is TRBV30, the J call TRBJ1-2, with D uncertain. V gave up 3 bases and J gave up 5 bases, with 16 bases separating them. The CDR3 contains 14 residues. Germline assignment: CDR1 GTSNPN and CDR2 SVGIG (reference sequence). The CDR3 nucleotides are TGTGCCTGGAGGGCGTACGCCGGGAGATATGGCTACACCTTC. This codes for CAWRAYAGRYGYTF.

This clonotype has more than one count but fewer than ten. The chain links TRBV20-1 to TRBJ2-7, with 10 bases aligning to TRBD1. Germline values: CDR1 DFQATT, CDR2 SNEGSKA (reference sequence). This CDR3 region has 19 residues. V was clipped by 2 bases and J by 3 bases; unmatched bases: 19. The CDR3 sequence is CSARPSPGQGLRDYYEQYF. CDR3 nucleotide sequence: TGCAGTGCTAGACCGTCCCCGGGACAGGGGCTAAGGGACTACTACGAGCAGTACTTC.